This T cell receptor beta chain was retrieved from a study of CD8+ T cells in alopecia areata. Looked up from germline, CDR1 is SNHLY and CDR2 is FYNNEI. This CDR3 is built from 15 residues. Trimming stripped 8 bases from V and 0 bases from J, with 13 bases between. This clone was observed a single time. It was cDNA, reverse transcribed from extracted RNA, that served as the sequencing template. Some clones are missing from TCRdb's copy, which holds only in-frame ones; the method was immunoSEQ multiplex PCR. The data hold about 190,000 clones, with 50% to 60% observed a single time. This TCR came from a human donor with alopecia areata. Sequencing was performed on CD4+ T cells sorted from blood, taken at week 0. The chain uses TRBV2 and TRBJ2-2; no firm D call. The CDR3 coding sequence is TGTGCCAGCCAAGTTGTCAGATCGAACACCGGGGAGCTGTTTTTT. Translating it yields CASQVVRSNTGELFF.